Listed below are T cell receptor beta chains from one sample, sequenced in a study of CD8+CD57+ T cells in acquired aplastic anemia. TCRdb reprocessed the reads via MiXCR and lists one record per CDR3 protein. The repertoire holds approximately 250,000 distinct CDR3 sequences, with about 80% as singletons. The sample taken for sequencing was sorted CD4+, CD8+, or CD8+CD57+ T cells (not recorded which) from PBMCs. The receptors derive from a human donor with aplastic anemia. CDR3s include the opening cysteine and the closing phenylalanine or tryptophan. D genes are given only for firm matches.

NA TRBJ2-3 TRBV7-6 CASSSARGQYTKYF
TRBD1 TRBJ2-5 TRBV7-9 CASSFRGLLKETQYF
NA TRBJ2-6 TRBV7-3 CASSQGRGRPTSSVLTF
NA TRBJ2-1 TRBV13 CASSEGGETYNEQFF
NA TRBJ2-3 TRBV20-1 CSARDIHVGDTQYF
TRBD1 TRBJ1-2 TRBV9 CASSVGGQSTDSYTF
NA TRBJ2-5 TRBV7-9 CASSLVPGELSLGF
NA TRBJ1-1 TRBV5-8 CASSFTMAGNTEAFF
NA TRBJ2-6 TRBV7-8 CASSLAGGHGIHVLTF
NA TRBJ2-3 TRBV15 CASSRGSGHGTQYF
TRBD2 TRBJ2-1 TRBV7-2 CASSPRTSGGLKDQFF